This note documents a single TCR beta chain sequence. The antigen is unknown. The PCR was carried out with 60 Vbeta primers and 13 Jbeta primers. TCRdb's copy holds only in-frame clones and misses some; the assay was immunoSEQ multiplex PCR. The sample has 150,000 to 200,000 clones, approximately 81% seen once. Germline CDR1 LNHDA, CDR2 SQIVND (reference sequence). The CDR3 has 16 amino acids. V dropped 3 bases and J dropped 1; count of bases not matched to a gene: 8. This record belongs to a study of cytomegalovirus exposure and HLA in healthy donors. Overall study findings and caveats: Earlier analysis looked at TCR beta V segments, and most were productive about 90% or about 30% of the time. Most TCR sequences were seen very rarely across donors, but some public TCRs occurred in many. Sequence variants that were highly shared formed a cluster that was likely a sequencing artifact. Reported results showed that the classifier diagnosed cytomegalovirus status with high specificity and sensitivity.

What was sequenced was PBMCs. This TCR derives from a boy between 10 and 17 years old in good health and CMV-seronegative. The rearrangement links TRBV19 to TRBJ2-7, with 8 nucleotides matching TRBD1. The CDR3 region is CASSITGTGGSYEQYF. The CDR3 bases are TGTGCCAGTAGTATCACCGGGACAGGTGGATCCTACGAGCAGTACTTC.